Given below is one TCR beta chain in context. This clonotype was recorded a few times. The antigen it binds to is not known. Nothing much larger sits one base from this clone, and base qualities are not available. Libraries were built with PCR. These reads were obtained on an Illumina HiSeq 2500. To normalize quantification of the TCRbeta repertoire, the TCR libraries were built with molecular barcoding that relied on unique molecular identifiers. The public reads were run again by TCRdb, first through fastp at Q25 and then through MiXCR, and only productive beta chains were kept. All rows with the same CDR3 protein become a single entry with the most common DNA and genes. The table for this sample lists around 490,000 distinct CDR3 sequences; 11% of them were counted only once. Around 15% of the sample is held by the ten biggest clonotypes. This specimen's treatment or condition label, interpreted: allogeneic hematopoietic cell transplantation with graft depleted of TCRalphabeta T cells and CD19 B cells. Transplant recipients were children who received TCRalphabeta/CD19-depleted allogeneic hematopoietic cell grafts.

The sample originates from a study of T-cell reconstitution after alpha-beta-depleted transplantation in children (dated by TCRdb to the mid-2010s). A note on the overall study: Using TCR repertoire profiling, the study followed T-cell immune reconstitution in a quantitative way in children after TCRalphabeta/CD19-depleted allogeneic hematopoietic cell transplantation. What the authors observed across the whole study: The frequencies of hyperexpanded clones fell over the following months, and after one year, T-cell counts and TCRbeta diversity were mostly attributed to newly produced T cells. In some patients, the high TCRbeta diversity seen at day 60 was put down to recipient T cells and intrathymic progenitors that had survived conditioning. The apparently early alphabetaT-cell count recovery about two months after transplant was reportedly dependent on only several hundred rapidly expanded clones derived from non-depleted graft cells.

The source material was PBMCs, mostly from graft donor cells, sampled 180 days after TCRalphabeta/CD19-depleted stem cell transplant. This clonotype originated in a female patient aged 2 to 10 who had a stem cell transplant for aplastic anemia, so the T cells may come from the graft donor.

The DNA sequence reads TGTGCCAGCAGTTCAAACGCCAGAGTCGCAGATACGCAGTATTTT. Its coded protein is CASSSNARVADTQYF. The chain joins TRBV28 to TRBJ2-3, with an unclear D gene assignment. Trimming at the junction amounts to 4 bases on V and 4 bases on J, and the germline ends lie 15 bases apart. CDR1 and CDR2 (MDHEN, SYDVKM) derive from the germline V gene. The CDR3 covers 15 residues, taking in both the cysteine and the phenylalanine. Only CDR3 DNA remains: 45 bases, in frame from the first base.